Each of the 25 T cell receptor beta chains below was sequenced from the same sample in a study of blood T cell repertoires in COVID-19. Produced via immunoSEQ multiplex PCR; TCRdb's table is partial and in-frame only. The sample consists of approximately 350,000 clones, roughly 90% of them appearing once. Source material: peripheral blood. The receptors shown here come from a woman aged 30 to 39 with COVID-19, enrolled during active disease.

The chain employs TRBV19 and TRBJ2-7; D is possibly TRBD2 (6 bases). Germline V gives CDR1 LNHDA, CDR2 SQIVND (reference sequence). V lost 5 bases, J lost 2 bases, and 19 bases lay in between. The CDR3 sequence is 16 residues long. CDR3 DNA: TGTGCCAGTAGTTTCTCCCGGGACTCCAGAACCTACGAGCAGTACTTC. Residues: CASSFSRDSRTYEQYF.

The V call is TRBV4-1, the J call TRBJ2-1; a possible D gene is TRBD2 (5 bases). CDR1 and CDR2 (germline): MGHRA, YSYEKL. The CDR3 contains 14 residues. V gave up 2 bases and J gave up 8 bases, with 13 bases separating them. CDR3 protein: CASSQIGETHEQFF. The CDR3 nucleotides are TGCGCCAGCAGCCAAATCGGGGAAACGCATGAGCAGTTCTTC.

The chain combines TRBV7-2 with TRBJ2-7; 11 bases are shared with TRBD2. Germline CDR1 is SGHTA and CDR2 is FQGNSA. The CDR3 contains 16 residues. V dropped 6 bases and J dropped 6; count of bases not matched to a gene: 13. The CDR3 reads CASSTTSGGPPGEQYF. The CDR3 DNA follows: TGTGCCAGCAGTACTACTAGCGGGGGCCCCCCTGGCGAGCAGTACTTC.

The chain couples TRBV7-2 to TRBJ2-3, with D possibly TRBD2 on 5 matching bases. This CDR3 region has 14 residues. The V end was cut by 4 bases, the J end by 1 base, with 9 bases between. Germline V gives CDR1 SGHTA, CDR2 FQGNSA. CDR3 bases: TGTGCCAGCAGCTCGCAGAGGGGCACAGATACGCAGTATTTT. Translation: CASSSQRGTDTQYF.

This clone was picked up one time. The chain couples TRBV6-5 to TRBJ1-2, with 7 bases identical to TRBD1. Germline assignment: CDR1 MNHEY and CDR2 SVGAGI. There are 15 residues in the CDR3. Trimming took 4 bases from V and 4 from J; bases not matched to a gene: 9. The CDR3, as DNA: TGTGCCAGCAGTTGCGGGACAGCCTGCCCCTATGGCTACACCTTC. It translates to CASSCGTACPYGYTF.

This clone has just a few counts. V and J are TRBV4-3 and TRBJ2-1, with TRBD2 as a possible D gene (5 bases). The CDR3 runs 14 residues. With 0 bases removed from V and 3 bases from J, the gap between germline ends came to 6 bases. Germline V lookup: CDR1 LGHNA, CDR2 YSLEER. The DNA for the CDR3 is TGCGCCAGCAGCCAAGATGGACTCTACAATGAGCAGTTCTTC. It is translated as CASSQDGLYNEQFF.

This chain links TRBV2 with TRBJ2-1; 10 positions agree with TRBD2. The CDR3 is made up of 15 amino acids. V was pared by 8 bases and J by 9 bases, with 13 bases of the junction left unmatched. Germline V CDR1 and CDR2: SNHLY, FYNNEI. Here the CDR3 reads CASGGSGGYTSEQFF. The CDR3 nucleotides are TGTGCCAGCGGGGGTAGCGGGGGGTATACAAGTGAGCAGTTCTTC.

J is TRBJ2-3 and V is TRBV5-8; 7 positions match TRBD1. The CDR3 has 15 residues. Germline V CDR1 and CDR2: SGHTS, YDEGEE. The V segment lost 4 bases and the J segment 2 bases; nucleotides outside the gene matches: 7. The CDR3 reads CASSRQGDITDTQYF. In DNA, the CDR3 is TGTGCCAGCAGCCGTCAGGGGGACATCACAGATACGCAGTATTTT.

Here the CDR3 DNA reads TGTGCCAGCAGCTTGGTCCCAGGGGGAAGCACAGATACGCAGTATTTT. It specifies CASSLVPGGSTDTQYF. This chain connects TRBV5-4 to TRBJ2-3; 7 positions agree with TRBD1. From germline, CDR1 is SGHNT and CDR2 YYREEE (reference sequence). This CDR3 is 16 amino acids long. J gave up 0 bases and V 0 bases, and 4 bases lay outside the gene matches.

This rearrangement joins TRBV4-3 to TRBJ1-5; D is undetermined. Trimming removed 3 bases at V and 0 bases at J, with 6 bases between. Germline V gene data show CDR1 as LGHNA and CDR2 as YSLEER. CDR3 size: 14 residues. The DNA of the CDR3 is TGCGCCAGCAGCCAGGGAGATAGCAATCAGCCCCAGCATTTT. It translates to CASSQGDSNQPQHF.

The chain uses TRBV19 and TRBJ1-1, with 7 bases fitting TRBD1. The CDR3 length is 13 residues. The V gene's germline CDR1 is LNHDA and CDR2 SQIVND (reference sequence). The J segment lost 5 bases and the V segment lost 5 bases, leaving 5 bases of the junction unmatched. The CDR3 spells CASSLQGFTEAFF. CDR3 sequence (DNA): TGTGCCAGTAGTTTACAGGGGTTTACTGAAGCTTTCTTT.

This chain connects TRBV9 to TRBJ2-5; no definite D call. The CDR3 consists of 15 residues. Trimming took off 3 bases at V and 4 bases at J, with 16 bases between the two ends. The germline V gene has CDR1 SGDLS and CDR2 YYNGEE. CDR3 DNA: TGTGCCAGCAGCGCCCCCCAAGGAGCGCCAGAGACCCAGTACTTC. As protein: CASSAPQGAPETQYF.

V gene TRBV18 combines with J gene TRBJ2-7, with 8 bases fitting TRBD1. V was pared by 4 bases and J by 6 bases, with 8 bases of the junction left unmatched. CDR1 and CDR2 from the germline V gene are KGHSH and LQKENI. This CDR3 comprises 14 residues. In DNA, the CDR3 is TGTGCCAGCTCACGGGACAGGACCCCCTCCGAGCAGTACTTC. It is translated as CASSRDRTPSEQYF.

This sequence joins TRBV19 and TRBJ2-3; 14 bases agree with TRBD2. The CDR3 consists of 16 residues. Trimming at V came to 5 bases and at J to 0 bases, leaving 1 base not matched to a gene. The germline CDR1 and CDR2 sequences are LNHDA and SQIVND (reference sequence). The CDR3 here is CASSRTSGRSTDTQYF. DNA for the CDR3: TGTGCCAGTAGTCGGACTAGCGGGAGGAGCACAGATACGCAGTATTTT.

This clone was picked up one time. The CDR3 loop reads CASSQDLKVEAPFHEQYV. CDR3 bases: TGTGCCAGCAGCCAAGATTTAAAGGTGGAGGCCCCATTCCACGAGCAGTACGTC. The chain has TRBV3-1 (or the pseudogene TRBV3-2) and TRBJ2-7; TRBD2 might be the D (5 bases). The CDR3 runs to 18 residues. V was shortened by 0 bases and J by 5 bases, with 23 bases between the two germline ends. Germline CDR1 LGHDT, CDR2 YNNKEL (reference sequence).

The chain links TRBV5-1 to TRBJ2-2; 9 bases align to TRBD1. After removal of 6 bases from V and 0 bases from J, the junction contained 18 bases not matched to a gene. This CDR3 is 20 amino acids long. Germline loops: CDR1 SGHRS, CDR2 YFSETQ. The CDR3 spells CASTQGQGAAPNTNTGELFF. The CDR3 DNA reads TGCGCCAGCACCCAGGGACAGGGAGCAGCACCGAACACGAACACCGGGGAGCTGTTTTTT. Full variable domain (remainder filled in from reference TRBV5-1 and TRBJ2-2): KAGVTQTPRYLIKTRGQQVTLSCSPISGHRSVSWYQQTPGQGLQFLFEYFSETQRNKGNFPGRFSGRQFSNSRSEMNVSTLELGDSALYLCASTQGQGAAPNTNTGELFFGEGSRLTVL.

The chain recombines TRBV28 with TRBJ1-2; D not certain. Germline V gives CDR1 MDHEN, CDR2 SYDVKM. V shed 2 bases and J shed 4 bases, with 17 bases lying between them. The CDR3 extends over 16 amino acids. The CDR3 sequence is CASSLGGEQGFYGYTF. The CDR3 nucleotides read TGTGCCAGCAGTTTAGGAGGTGAACAAGGCTTCTATGGCTACACCTTC.

J is TRBJ1-2 and V is TRBV27, with D perhaps TRBD1 (5 bases). The germline CDR1 and CDR2 sequences are MNHEY and SMNVEV (reference sequence). The CDR3 has 14 amino acids. The V end lost 0 bases, the J end lost 5 bases, and 10 bases lay between the germline ends. CDR3 nucleotide sequence: TGTGCCAGCAGTTTATCCAGGGATGGGTATGGCTACACCTTC. Protein product: CASSLSRDGYGYTF.

This clone was observed a single time. The gene calls are TRBV18 and TRBJ2-7; 8 nucleotides align to TRBD2. V gave up 2 bases and J gave up 0 bases; unmatched junction bases: 18. This CDR3 has 20 residues. CDR1 is KGHSH and CDR2 is LQKENI in the germline V gene. In DNA, the CDR3 is TGTGCCAGCTCACCATCGCCGACCCATCCCTACCTAGCGGGCTCCTACGAGCAGTACGTC. Translated, it gives CASSPSPTHPYLAGSYEQYV.

The chain couples TRBV7-2 to TRBJ1-2; weak D call: TRBD1 (5 bases). CDR1 is SGHTA, CDR2 FQGNSA, per germline. CDR3 length: 15 residues. The V end lost 2 bases, the J end lost 6 bases, and 16 bases lay between the germline ends. The CDR3 sequence: CASSLRPEGWDGYTF. CDR3 nucleotides: TGTGCCAGCAGCTTAAGGCCGGAGGGGTGGGATGGCTACACCTTC.

This clone was picked up one time. In DNA form, the CDR3 reads TGTGCCAGCAGTCCCTCGGCAGCGCGAAACAATGAGCAGTTCTTC. Protein sequence: CASSPSAARNNEQFF. The chain recombines TRBV6-2 or TRBV6-3 with TRBJ2-1, with unresolved D. The V and J ends lost 5 bases and 5 bases respectively, with 16 bases between them. This CDR3 has 15 residues. Looked up from germline, CDR1 is MNHEY and CDR2 is SVGEGT.

V gene TRBV7-2 combines with J gene TRBJ1-1; no definite D call. Germline assignment: CDR1 SGHTA and CDR2 FQGNSA. Deletions cut 8 bases from V and 0 bases from J, with 13 bases between. This CDR3 is built from 14 residues. The CDR3 nucleotides are TGTGCCAGCCTCCGGGAGGCGATGAACACTGAAGCTTTCTTT. Encoded protein: CASLREAMNTEAFF.

The sample holds one count of this clone. The chain carries TRBV9 and TRBJ1-2; 11 bases align to TRBD1. V lost 3 bases, J lost 4 bases, and 8 bases stayed unmatched. CDR3 length equals 16 residues. Germline CDR1 reads SGDLS; CDR2 reads YYNGEE. The CDR3 sequence: CASSARGQGAFYGYTF. DNA of the CDR3: TGTGCCAGCAGCGCCAGAGGACAGGGGGCGTTCTATGGCTACACCTTC.

V and J are TRBV19 and TRBJ1-5; the D gene is possibly TRBD1 (5 bases). Germline-derived CDR1 and CDR2 are LNHDA and SQIVND (reference sequence). The CDR3 contains 14 residues. Trimming took off 5 bases at V and 1 base at J, with 9 bases between the two ends. CDR3 region: CASSRQGSNQPQHF. CDR3 sequence (DNA): TGTGCCAGTAGTCGGCAGGGAAGCAATCAGCCCCAGCATTTT.

On this clone: The same CDR3 arises from other DNA sequences in this sample as well. CDR3 sequence: CASSLGLAGGEQFF. CDR3 DNA sequence: TGTGCCAGCAGCTTAGGACTAGCGGGGGGAGAGCAGTTCTTC. The rearrangement uses TRBV7-2 and TRBJ2-1, with TRBD2 identical over 13 bases. The CDR3 contains 14 residues. V lost 1 base, J lost 10 bases, and 1 base stayed unmatched. The V gene's germline CDR1 is SGHTA and CDR2 FQGNSA.